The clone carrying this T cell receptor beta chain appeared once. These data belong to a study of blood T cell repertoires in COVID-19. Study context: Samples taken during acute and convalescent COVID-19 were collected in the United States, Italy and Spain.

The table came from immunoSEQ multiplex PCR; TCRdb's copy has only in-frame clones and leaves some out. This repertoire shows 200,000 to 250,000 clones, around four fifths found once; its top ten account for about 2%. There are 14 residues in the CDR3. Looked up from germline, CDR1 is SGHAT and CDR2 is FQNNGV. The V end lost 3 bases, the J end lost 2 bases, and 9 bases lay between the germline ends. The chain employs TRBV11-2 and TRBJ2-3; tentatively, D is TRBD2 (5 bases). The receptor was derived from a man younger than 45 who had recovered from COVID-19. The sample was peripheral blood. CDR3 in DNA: TGTGCCAGCAGCTTTGAGGGCCTCACAGATACGCAGTATTTT. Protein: CASSFEGLTDTQYF. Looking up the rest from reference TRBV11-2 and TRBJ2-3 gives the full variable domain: EAGVAQSPRYKIIEKRQSVAFWCNPISGHATLYWYQQILGQGPKLLIQFQNNGVVDDSQLPKDRFSAERLKGVDSTLKIQPAKLEDSAVYLCASSFEGLTDTQYFGPGTRLTVL.